This T cell receptor beta chain was obtained from a study of cytomegalovirus exposure and HLA in healthy donors. The length of the CDR3 is 14 residues. Germline V gene sequence: CDR1 SQVTM, CDR2 ANQGSEA. With 60 Vbeta and 13 Jbeta primers, the PCR was carried out. Clones were read by immunoSEQ multiplex PCR, and TCRdb kept only the in-frame ones, dropping some. Found here are around 150,000 clones, around four fifths of them singletons; the top ten hold approximately 7%. The clonotype originates from a male donor in good health and CMV-seropositive. J is TRBJ1-3 and V is TRBV29-1; D uncertain. What was sequenced was PBMCs. The CDR3 region is CTIRLRIAGNTIYF. The CDR3, as DNA: TGCACCATAAGACTAAGGATAGCTGGAAACACCATATATTTT.